These 32 T cell receptor beta chains were all obtained from the same sample, sequenced in a study of blood T cell repertoires in COVID-19. The table came from immunoSEQ multiplex PCR; TCRdb's copy has only in-frame clones and leaves some out. The data contain approximately 28,000 clones, more than 70% of them singletons. What was sequenced was peripheral blood. These receptors were taken from a boy younger than 10 with active or convalescent COVID-19.

This clone occurred once. The rearrangement links TRBV7-9 to TRBJ1-5; 9 bases agree with TRBD1. CDR3 length equals 15 residues. Germline values: CDR1 SEHNR, CDR2 FQNEAQ (reference sequence). Trimming removed 5 bases from V and 4 bases from J; junction bases left unmatched: 6. The CDR3: CASSPPGTGNQPQHF. In nucleotides, the CDR3 is TGTGCCAGCAGCCCCCCCGGGACAGGGAATCAGCCCCAGCATTTT.

V usage is TRBV5-1 and J usage is TRBJ1-2; TRBD1 matches at 12 bases. Germline trimming cut 4 bases from V and 3 bases from J; bases unmatched to any gene: 4. This CDR3 has 15 residues. Germline lookup yields CDR1 SGHRS and CDR2 YFSETQ. The chain's CDR3 is CASSGTGGGDYGYTF. Here the CDR3 DNA reads TGCGCCAGCAGCGGGACAGGGGGCGGTGACTATGGCTACACCTTC.

With respect to this clone: One end of the junction is discordant with germline, which a read error may explain. The genes are TRBV7-7 and TRBJ2-3, with 16 bases matching TRBD2. The CDR3 is 16 amino acids. Germline CDR1 is SSHAT and CDR2 is FNYEAQ (reference sequence). CDR3 sequence: CASSSGLAGGADTQYF. In DNA, the CDR3 is TGTGCTAGCAGCTCGGGACTAGCGGGAGGGGCAGATACGCAGTATTTT.

The chain carries TRBV6-2 or TRBV6-3 and TRBJ1-1, with a tentative D call TRBD1 (6 bases). From germline, CDR1 is MNHEY and CDR2 SVGEGT. The CDR3 consists of 14 residues. V was clipped by 4 bases and J by 0 bases, with 9 bases between them. The chain's CDR3 is CASSFTGLNTEAFF. The CDR3 nucleotides are TGTGCCAGCAGTTTCACAGGGTTGAACACTGAAGCTTTCTTT.

V gene TRBV6-2 or TRBV6-3 combines with J gene TRBJ2-7; 11 bases align to TRBD2. The CDR3 is made up of 15 amino acids. With 4 bases clipped from V and 3 bases from J, the junction kept 5 bases outside the gene matches. The germline V gene has CDR1 MNHEY and CDR2 SVGEGT. As DNA, the CDR3 is TGTGCCAGCAGTTCTACTAGCGGGGGACGCTACGAGCAGTACTTC. Amino acids: CASSSTSGGRYEQYF.

The V gene is TRBV11-2, the J gene TRBJ1-2; D is ambiguous. The CDR3 spans 13 residues. Trimming cost V 5 bases and J 3 bases, with 10 bases left between them. Germline assignment: CDR1 SGHAT and CDR2 FQNNGV. Here the CDR3 DNA reads TGTGCCAGCAGCCCCGCAGGCTACTATGGCTACACCTTC. It specifies CASSPAGYYGYTF.

J is TRBJ1-1 and V is TRBV7-9; 9 nucleotides line up with TRBD1. The CDR3 sequence is 12 residues long. The junction had 4 bases not matched to a gene; V was cut back by 8 bases and J by 6 bases. From germline, CDR1 is SEHNR and CDR2 FQNEAQ (reference sequence). CDR3 coding DNA: TGTGCCAGCGGAACAGGGGGCCCTGAAGCTTTCTTT. Translation gives CASGTGGPEAFF.

V and J are TRBV29-1 and TRBJ2-3; D is uncertain. This CDR3 is built from 14 residues. Trimming removed 4 bases from V and 0 bases from J, with 11 bases in between. Germline values: CDR1 SQVTM, CDR2 ANQGSEA. CDR3 loop: CSVASGLSTDTQYF. DNA for the CDR3: TGCAGCGTTGCTTCGGGTCTAAGCACAGATACGCAGTATTTT.

The V and J genes are TRBV28 and TRBJ1-2, with a weak D call TRBD1 (5 bases). V lost 6 bases and J 6 bases, leaving 17 bases between the germline ends. The CDR3 consists of 14 residues. Germline assignment: CDR1 MDHEN and CDR2 SYDVKM. CDR3 DNA sequence: TGTGCCAGCAGGAAAGGGACTGGAGGGAATGGCTACACCTTC. Translated: CASRKGTGGNGYTF.

This clone was counted many times. The chain links TRBV2 to TRBJ2-7; 9 nucleotides match TRBD2. CDR1 and CDR2 (germline): SNHLY, FYNNEI. The CDR3 consists of 16 residues. V shed 7 bases and J 2 bases; nucleotides not matched to a gene: 12. Here the CDR3 DNA reads TGTGCCAGCACCCTGGAAGCGGGGGGCCAAACCTACGAGCAGTACGTC. It translates to CASTLEAGGQTYEQYV.

The CDR3 DNA is TGTGCCAGCTCACCCGCGGGACGGCTGAGCAATCAGCCCCAGCATTTT. Translating gives CASSPAGRLSNQPQHF. The V gene is TRBV18, the J gene TRBJ1-5, with D perhaps matching TRBD1 (5 bases). The CDR3 is 16 residues long. The germline CDR1 and CDR2 sequences are KGHSH and LQKENI. With 3 bases removed from V and 1 base from J, the gap between germline ends came to 13 bases.

This chain joins TRBV5-5 and TRBJ2-7; TRBD1 matches 7 bases. Germline CDR1 and CDR2: SGHKS and YYEKEE (reference sequence). The V segment lost 3 bases and the J segment 5 bases; nucleotides outside the gene matches: 17. CDR3 size: 17 residues. CDR3 in DNA: TGTGCCAGCAGCTCCGTACTAAGACAGGGAAGAAATGACGAGCAGTACTTC. Its protein is CASSSVLRQGRNDEQYF.

The rearrangement uses TRBV7-2 and TRBJ2-5; 9 positions match TRBD2. CDR3 length: 15 residues. The germline gives CDR1 SGHTA, CDR2 FQGNSA. The J segment lost 4 bases and the V segment lost 2 bases, leaving 5 bases of the junction unmatched. For the CDR3, the DNA is TGTGCCAGCAGCTTAAGACGGACTAGCGCAGAGACCCAGTACTTC. This codes for CASSLRRTSAETQYF. The complete variable domain, with remaining parts taken from reference TRBV7-2 and TRBJ2-5, reads GAGVSQSPSNKVTEKGKDVELRCDPISGHTALYWYRQSLGQGLEFLIYFQGNSAPDKSGLPSDRFSAERTGGSVSTLTIQRTQQEDSAVYLCASSLRRTSAETQYFGPGTRLLVL.

V and J are TRBV7-9 and TRBJ2-2, with unresolved D. Germline CDR1 reads SEHNR; CDR2 reads FQNEAQ (reference sequence). This CDR3 region has 18 residues. V was shortened by 1 base and J by 2 bases, with 17 bases between the two germline ends. The CDR3 DNA follows: TGTGCCAGCAGCTTAGGTCTCGGTATAGAACTCAACACCGGGGAGCTGTTTTTT. This translates into CASSLGLGIELNTGELFF.

The chain joins TRBV23-1 to TRBJ1-4; possibly TRBD1 for D (5 bases). TRBV23-1 is flagged as an ORF with uncertain function. The V end lost 2 bases, the J end lost 11 bases, and 24 bases lay between the germline ends. The CDR3 spans 17 residues. CDR3 in amino acids: CASSQVPRTSSFGKLFF. CDR3 bases: TGCGCCAGCAGTCAAGTCCCGAGGACATCCAGTTTTGGGAAACTGTTTTTT.

The chain recombines TRBV2 with TRBJ2-7; 8 positions match TRBD1. Looked up from germline, CDR1 is SNHLY and CDR2 is FYNNEI. V lost 6 bases and J lost 2; bases outside the gene matches: 6. The CDR3 extends over 14 amino acids. The CDR3 DNA reads TGTGCCAGCAGGACCGGGACAGGTCCCTACGAGCAGTACTTC. Amino acids: CASRTGTGPYEQYF.

The rearrangement links TRBV28 to TRBJ1-1, with D uncertain. Germline V gives CDR1 MDHEN, CDR2 SYDVKM. Between the trimmed V and J ends, which lost 1 base and 5 bases, there was a span of 11 bases. This CDR3 is 14 amino acids long. This CDR3 reads CASSLFSPFTEAFF. CDR3 bases: TGTGCCAGCAGTTTATTTTCCCCGTTTACTGAAGCTTTCTTT.

In its sample, this clone was seen a few times. The chain links TRBV28 to TRBJ2-6; 8 positions agree with TRBD1. This CDR3 spans 15 amino acids. In germline, CDR1 is MDHEN, CDR2 SYDVKM. V gave up 7 bases and J gave up 1 base; unmatched junction bases: 3. CDR3 nucleotides: TGTGCCAGCACTTGGACAGGGTCTGGGGCCAACGTCCTGACTTTC. It is translated as CASTWTGSGANVLTF.

The chain couples TRBV5-1 to TRBJ2-1; 10 positions match TRBD2. The CDR3 runs to 15 residues. J was trimmed by 4 bases and V by 4 bases; bases with no gene match: 5. CDR1 SGHRS and CDR2 YFSETQ come from the germline V gene. The CDR3 DNA sequence: TGCGCCAGCAGCCCCCGGACTAGCGGATACAATGAGCAGTTCTTC. Protein: CASSPRTSGYNEQFF.

The gene calls are TRBV18 and TRBJ2-1; D perhaps matches TRBD2 (6 bases). The CDR3 runs 14 residues. The germline gives CDR1 KGHSH, CDR2 LQKENI. The V and J ends lost 4 bases and 4 bases respectively, with 11 bases between them. The CDR3 nucleotides are TGTGCCAGCTCACAAGATAGCGGTTACAATGAGCAGTTCTTC. Protein product: CASSQDSGYNEQFF.

The V and J genes are TRBV7-3 and TRBJ2-3, with 8 bases matching TRBD2. This CDR3 has 16 residues. V lost 1 base and J lost 2; bases outside the gene matches: 5. CDR1 is SGHTA, CDR2 FQGTGA, per germline. The CDR3 bases are TGTGCCAGCAGCTTAAAAAGCGGGGGACTCACAGATACGCAGTATTTT. Protein sequence: CASSLKSGGLTDTQYF.

This chain joins TRBV6-5 and TRBJ2-1; 8 positions match TRBD2. This CDR3 is 15 amino acids long. Germline CDR1 and CDR2: MNHEY and SVGAGI. V shed 0 bases, J shed 8 bases, and the junction held 6 bases outside the gene matches. The CDR3 loop is CASSYSRGEKHEQFF. Here the CDR3 DNA reads TGTGCCAGCAGTTACTCGCGGGGGGAAAAACATGAGCAGTTCTTC.

V usage is TRBV7-2 and J usage is TRBJ2-7; no definite D call. The CDR3 length is 14 residues. V dropped 5 bases and J dropped 2 bases, with 13 bases sitting between them. The germline CDR1 and CDR2 sequences are SGHTA and FQGNSA. The CDR3, as DNA: TGTGCCAGCAGCCCCTCGAGGTTTCCCTACGAGCAGTACTTC. The encoded protein is CASSPSRFPYEQYF.

The chain uses TRBV19 and TRBJ1-1; TRBD1 might be the D (5 bases). Germline values: CDR1 LNHDA, CDR2 SQIVND (reference sequence). The CDR3 spans 15 residues. The V gene lost 7 bases and the J gene lost 1 base, with 16 bases spanning the gap. The CDR3 region is CASTRQGTPNTEAFF. The DNA for the CDR3 is TGTGCCAGTACCCGGCAGGGTACTCCGAACACTGAAGCTTTCTTT.

This chain uses TRBV7-9 with TRBJ1-1, with D unresolved. Trimming pared 4 bases from V and 1 base from J, leaving 10 bases between. The V gene's germline CDR1 is SEHNR and CDR2 FQNEAQ (reference sequence). This CDR3 is built from 14 residues. CDR3 DNA: TGTGCCAGCAGCTCGCGACTGGGGAACACTGAAGCTTTCTTT. Translating it yields CASSSRLGNTEAFF.

The chain couples TRBV10-3 to TRBJ1-5; no reliable D call. Germline-derived CDR1 and CDR2 are ENHRY and SYGVKD. This CDR3 is 14 amino acids long. The V gene lost 6 bases and the J gene lost 1 base, with 10 bases spanning the gap. This CDR3 reads CAISGGESNQPQHF. The CDR3 coding sequence is TGTGCCATCAGCGGCGGGGAGAGCAATCAGCCCCAGCATTTT.

In the case of this clone: This likely comes from a read error, as the CDR3 has no conserved phenylalanine or tryptophan at its end. The DNA is omitted, as the CDR3 cannot be located on it reliably, and the CDR3 follows TCRdb's listing. V usage is TRBV7-2 and J usage is TRBJ1-1; the D segment call TRBD1 is taken from the table without a DNA check. Ends included, the CDR3 has 12 residues. Per the germline V gene, CDR1 is SGHTA and CDR2 is FQGNSA. CDR3 amino acids: CASSFVGQVLRL.

The chain is built from TRBV9 and TRBJ1-5, with D hard to call. The CDR3 consists of 16 residues. Germline V gives CDR1 SGDLS, CDR2 YYNGEE. V was cut by 3 bases and J by 4 bases, with 17 bases left in between. The DNA for the CDR3 is TGTGCCAGCAGCGCGGGATTTCCCCAGGAAAATCAGCCCCAGCATTTT. Amino acid sequence: CASSAGFPQENQPQHF.

This clone was counted a few times. This chain links TRBV20-1 with TRBJ1-2; D is perhaps TRBD1 (5 bases). The germline gives CDR1 DFQATT, CDR2 SNEGSKA (reference sequence). Trimming removed 1 base at V and 8 bases at J, with 8 bases between. The CDR3 has 11 residues. CDR3 residues: CSARGGAGYTF. Here the CDR3 DNA reads TGCAGTGCTAGAGGTGGGGCGGGCTACACCTTC.

This clone has ten or more counts. The same CDR3 arises from other DNA sequences in this sample as well. The chain links TRBV29-1 to TRBJ2-1, with 11 bases fitting TRBD2. CDR3 length: 13 amino acids. The V and J ends lost 4 bases and 7 bases, in that order; junction bases with no gene match: 3. Germline V gene data show CDR1 as SQVTM and CDR2 as ANQGSEA. This chain's CDR3 is CSVVGLAENEQFF. The DNA of the CDR3 is TGCAGCGTTGTGGGACTAGCGGAGAATGAGCAGTTCTTC.

J is TRBJ2-7 and V is TRBV27, with 7 bases aligning to TRBD1. The V gene end was trimmed by 2 bases and the J gene end by 1 base; junction bases not matched to a gene: 2. Germline values: CDR1 MNHEY, CDR2 SMNVEV (reference sequence). The CDR3 sequence is 14 residues long. For the CDR3, the DNA is TGTGCCAGCAGTTTAGGGGACAGATCCTACGAGCAGTACTTC. This codes for CASSLGDRSYEQYF.

The chain carries TRBV7-8 and TRBJ1-1, with a tentative D call TRBD1 (6 bases). The CDR3 loop spans 15 amino acids. The V and J ends lost 0 bases and 5 bases respectively, with 13 bases between them. CDR1 is SGHVS and CDR2 is FQNEAQ in the germline V gene. Written as DNA, the CDR3 is TGTGCCAGCAGCTTAGCGCTAAGTACAGGGACTGAAGCTTTCTTT. Translating it yields CASSLALSTGTEAFF. The full variable domain, completed using reference TRBV7-8 and TRBJ1-1, is GAGVSQSPRYKVAKRGQDVALRCDPISGHVSLFWYQQALGQGPEFLTYFQNEAQLDKSGLPSDRFFAERPEGSVSTLKIQRTQQEDSAVYLCASSLALSTGTEAFFGQGTRLTVV.